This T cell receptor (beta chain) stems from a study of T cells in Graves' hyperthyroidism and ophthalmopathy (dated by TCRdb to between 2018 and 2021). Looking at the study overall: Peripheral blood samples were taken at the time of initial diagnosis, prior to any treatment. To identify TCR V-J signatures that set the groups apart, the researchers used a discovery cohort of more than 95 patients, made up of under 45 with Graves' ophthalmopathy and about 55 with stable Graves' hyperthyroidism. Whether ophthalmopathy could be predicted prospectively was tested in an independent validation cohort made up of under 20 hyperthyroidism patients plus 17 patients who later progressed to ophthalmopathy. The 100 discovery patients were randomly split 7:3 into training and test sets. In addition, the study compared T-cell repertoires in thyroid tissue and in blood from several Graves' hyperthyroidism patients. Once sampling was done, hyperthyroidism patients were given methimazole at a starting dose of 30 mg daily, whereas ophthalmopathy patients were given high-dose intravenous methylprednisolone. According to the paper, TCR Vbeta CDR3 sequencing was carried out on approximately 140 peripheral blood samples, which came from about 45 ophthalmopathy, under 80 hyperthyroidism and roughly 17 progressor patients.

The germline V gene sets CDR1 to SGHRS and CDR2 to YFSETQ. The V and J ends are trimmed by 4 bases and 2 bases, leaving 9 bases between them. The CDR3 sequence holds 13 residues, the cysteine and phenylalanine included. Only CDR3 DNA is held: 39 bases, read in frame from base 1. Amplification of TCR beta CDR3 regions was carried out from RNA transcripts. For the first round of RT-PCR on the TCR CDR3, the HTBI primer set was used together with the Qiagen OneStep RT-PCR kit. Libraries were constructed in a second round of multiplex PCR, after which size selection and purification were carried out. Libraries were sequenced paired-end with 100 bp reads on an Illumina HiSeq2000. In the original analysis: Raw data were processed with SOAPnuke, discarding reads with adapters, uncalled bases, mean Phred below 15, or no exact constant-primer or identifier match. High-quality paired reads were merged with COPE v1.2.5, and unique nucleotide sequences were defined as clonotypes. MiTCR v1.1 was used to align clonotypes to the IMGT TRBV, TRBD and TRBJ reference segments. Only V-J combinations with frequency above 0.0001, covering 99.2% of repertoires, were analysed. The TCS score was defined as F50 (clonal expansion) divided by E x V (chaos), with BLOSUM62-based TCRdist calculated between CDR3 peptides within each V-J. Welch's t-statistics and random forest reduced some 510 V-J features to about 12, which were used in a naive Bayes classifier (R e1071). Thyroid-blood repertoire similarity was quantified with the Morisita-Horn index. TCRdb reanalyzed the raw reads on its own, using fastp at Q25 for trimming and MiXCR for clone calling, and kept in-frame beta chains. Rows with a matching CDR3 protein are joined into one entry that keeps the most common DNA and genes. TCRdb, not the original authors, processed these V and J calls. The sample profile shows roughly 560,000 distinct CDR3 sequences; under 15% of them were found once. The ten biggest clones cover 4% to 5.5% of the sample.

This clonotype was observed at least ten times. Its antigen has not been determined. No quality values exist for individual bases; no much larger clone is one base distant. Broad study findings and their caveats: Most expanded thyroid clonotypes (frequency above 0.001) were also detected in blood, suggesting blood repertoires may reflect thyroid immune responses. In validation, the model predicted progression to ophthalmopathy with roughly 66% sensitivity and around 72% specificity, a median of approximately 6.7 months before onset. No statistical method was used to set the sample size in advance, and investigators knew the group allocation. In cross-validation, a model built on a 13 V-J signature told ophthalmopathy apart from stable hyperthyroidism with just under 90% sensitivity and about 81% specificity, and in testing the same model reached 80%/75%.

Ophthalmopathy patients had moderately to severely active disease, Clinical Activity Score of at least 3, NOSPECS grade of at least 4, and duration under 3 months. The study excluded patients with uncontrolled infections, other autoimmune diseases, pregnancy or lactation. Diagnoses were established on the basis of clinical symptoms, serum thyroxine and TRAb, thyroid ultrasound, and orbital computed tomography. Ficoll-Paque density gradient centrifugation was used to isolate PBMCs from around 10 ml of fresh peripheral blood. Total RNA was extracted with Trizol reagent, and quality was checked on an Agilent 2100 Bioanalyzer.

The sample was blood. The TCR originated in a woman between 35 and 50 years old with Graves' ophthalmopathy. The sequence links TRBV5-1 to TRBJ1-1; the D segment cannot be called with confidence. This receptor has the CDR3 CASSNYGNTEAFF. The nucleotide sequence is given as TGCGCCAGCAGCAATTACGGAAACACTGAAGCTTTCTTT.